A selection of T cell receptor beta chains follows, all from one sample in a study of somatic mutations in cytotoxic T cells in rheumatoid arthritis. Generated by immunoSEQ multiplex PCR, the TCRdb table keeps only in-frame clones and is missing some. This sample yields about 11,000 clones, of which approximately 82% are seen a single time; about 9.1% belongs to the top ten. The sequencing input was CD8+ T cells sorted from blood. Receptors were obtained from a woman in her sixties or seventies with rheumatoid arthritis. Both conserved end residues are part of each CDR3. Each record gives: V gene, J gene, D gene, clone size, CDR3 protein, CDR3 DNA. The D gene is left open where the match is weak. For some rows the clone size is stated as once, few or many, or as a class when expanded; others skip it.

v_call: TRBV7-6
j_call: TRBJ2-1
d_call: TRBD2
clone_size: NA
cdr3_aa: CASSLFASGTANEQFF
cdr3_nt: TGTGCCAGCAGCTTATTCGCTAGCGGAACCGCAAATGAGCAGTTCTTC

v_call: TRBV9
j_call: TRBJ1-2
d_call: NA
clone_size: NA
cdr3_aa: CASSVGLKGYTF
cdr3_nt: TGTGCCAGCAGCGTAGGACTAAAAGGCTACACCTTC

v_call: TRBV27
j_call: TRBJ2-1
d_call: NA
clone_size: NA
cdr3_aa: CASSPDWTEQFFGPGTRLYTGFF
cdr3_nt: NA

v_call: TRBV4-1
j_call: TRBJ2-7
d_call: NA
clone_size: NA
cdr3_aa: CASSQDPGAYYEQYF
cdr3_nt: TGCGCCAGCAGCCAGGATCCGGGAGCATACTACGAGCAGTACTTC

v_call: TRBV27
j_call: TRBJ2-1
d_call: NA
clone_size: NA
cdr3_aa: CASSFLDPPRRRSSYNEQFF
cdr3_nt: TGTGCCAGCAGTTTCCTCGATCCCCCCCGGCGGCGAAGCTCCTACAATGAGCAGTTCTTC

v_call: TRBV28
j_call: TRBJ2-3
d_call: NA
clone_size: NA
cdr3_aa: CASSTAVRDLTMNTDTQYF
cdr3_nt: TGTGCCAGCAGTACCGCCGTCCGGGACTTAACTATGAACACAGATACGCAGTATTTT

v_call: TRBV7-9
j_call: TRBJ2-1
d_call: NA
clone_size: NA
cdr3_aa: CASSPVANPREQFF
cdr3_nt: TGTGCCAGCAGCCCAGTTGCGAACCCGAGGGAGCAGTTCTTC

v_call: TRBV7-2
j_call: TRBJ1-1
d_call: NA
clone_size: NA
cdr3_aa: CASCYSGTEAFF
cdr3_nt: TGTGCCAGCTGTTACTCGGGGACTGAAGCTTTCTTT

v_call: TRBV18
j_call: TRBJ1-2
d_call: TRBD1
clone_size: NA
cdr3_aa: CASSPAGQGRYGYTF
cdr3_nt: TGTGCCAGCTCACCAGCCGGACAGGGTCGCTATGGCTACACCTTC

v_call: TRBV28
j_call: TRBJ2-2
d_call: TRBD2
clone_size: NA
cdr3_aa: CASSLAGRWFTGELFF
cdr3_nt: TGTGCCAGCAGTTTAGCCGGGAGGTGGTTCACCGGGGAGCTGTTTTTT

v_call: TRBV28
j_call: TRBJ2-7
d_call: NA
clone_size: NA
cdr3_aa: CASSPQFQGYEQYF
cdr3_nt: TGTGCCAGCAGCCCTCAGTTCCAGGGCTACGAGCAGTACTTC

v_call: TRBV9
j_call: TRBJ2-3
d_call: NA
clone_size: NA
cdr3_aa: CASSVAYRNTDTQYF
cdr3_nt: TGTGCCAGCAGCGTAGCGTACAGAAACACAGATACGCAGTATTTT

v_call: TRBV6-5
j_call: TRBJ1-1
d_call: NA
clone_size: NA
cdr3_aa: CASSYSSNTEAFF
cdr3_nt: TGTGCCAGCAGTTACTCCAGTAACACTGAAGCTTTCTTT

v_call: TRBV5-4
j_call: TRBJ2-2
d_call: TRBD2
clone_size: NA
cdr3_aa: CASSLAGGLSGELFF
cdr3_nt: TGTGCCAGCAGCTTGGCGGGAGGGCTGTCCGGGGAGCTGTTTTTT

v_call: TRBV15
j_call: TRBJ2-1
d_call: NA
clone_size: NA
cdr3_aa: CATSSHLLGLADEQFF
cdr3_nt: TGTGCCACCAGCAGCCATCTACTAGGGCTGGCGGATGAGCAGTTCTTC

v_call: TRBV9
j_call: TRBJ2-1
d_call: TRBD1
clone_size: NA
cdr3_aa: CASSGPQGAPNEQFF
cdr3_nt: TGTGCCAGCAGCGGACCACAGGGGGCGCCAAATGAGCAGTTCTTC

v_call: TRBV13
j_call: TRBJ2-7
d_call: TRBD2
clone_size: NA
cdr3_aa: CASSPETSAIDEQYF
cdr3_nt: TGTGCCAGCAGCCCAGAGACTAGCGCCATCGACGAGCAGTACTTC

v_call: TRBV13
j_call: TRBJ2-2
d_call: TRBD2
clone_size: NA
cdr3_aa: CASSLGPRRLAVNTGELFF
cdr3_nt: TGTGCCAGCAGCTTAGGACCCCGGAGACTAGCGGTGAACACCGGGGAGCTGTTTTTT

v_call: TRBV27
j_call: TRBJ1-5
d_call: NA
clone_size: few
cdr3_aa: CASSLSGEVQPQHF
cdr3_nt: TGTGCCAGCAGTTTATCGGGGGAGGTTCAGCCCCAGCATTTT

v_call: TRBV7-9
j_call: TRBJ1-2
d_call: NA
clone_size: NA
cdr3_aa: CASSLGPPQSGYGYTF
cdr3_nt: TGTGCCAGCAGCTTGGGGCCCCCCCAGTCGGGCTATGGCTACACCTTC